The T cell receptor beta chain under discussion was sequenced for a study of cytomegalovirus exposure and HLA in healthy donors (dated by TCRdb to the late 2010s). Describing the broader study: According to an earlier analysis of around 600 of the donors, about 179 million T cells yielded over 90 million unique TCR beta sequences and 250 to 350 Gb of sequence data. An early release that covered about 600 HLA-typed donors contained 250 to 350 gigabases of sequencing data and around 85 million unique TCR sequences. The genetic ancestry cluster associated with self-reported Caucasian donors included about 81% of the roughly 400 genotyped donors. The aim of the study was to test whether cataloging public T cell receptors could identify signatures of past pathogen exposure. The T cell repertoires of 666 subjects were profiled by immunosequencing and related to cytomegalovirus serostatus. A separate validation cohort of 100 to 150 different subjects was used in addition to the 666-subject first cohort. High-throughput TCR immunosequencing, statistical association of individual TCRs with disease status, and machine learning were combined to predict cytomegalovirus infection status. To study patterns of TCR occurrence, a later analysis re-analyzed previously published TCR beta repertoires from under 750 donors and added high-resolution HLA genotyping. The later analysis used no new phenotypic data to find candidate immune exposures, relying instead on TCR beta sequences and their occurrence across donors. To decide whether each TCR beta V gene segment behaved as functional or pseudogenic, an earlier analysis of nearly 600 of the donors relied on high-throughput TCR beta sequencing. Donor age, sex, ethnicity and CMV serostatus were compiled alongside the repertoire data. Genome-wide SNP genotypes for about 55% of the roughly 670 donors were used in a later genetic analysis, which treated that subset as a discovery cohort. All discovery cohort repertoires had been generated using a single sequencing platform. HLA typing included class I and class II loci at four-digit resolution. The number of donors typed differed by locus, with about 620-630 for A, B, C, DRB1 and DQB1, around 500 for DQA1, 600 to 610 for DPA1, and 400 to 490 for DPB1. Several DR-DQ haplotypes were handled as single units for association and clustering because linkage in the cohort was strong. Among about 390 genotyped donors of the cohort, an average of 235,054 unique TCR beta nucleotide sequences were sequenced per donor, 15% to 20% of them non-productive.

As for this clone: Its antigen is currently not known. The record has no base qualities; no much larger clone is one base away.

Library preparation was by the immunoSEQ multiplex PCR assay. The multiplex PCR relied on a mix of 60 forward primers for TCR Vbeta segments and 13 reverse primers for TCR Jbeta segments. The CDR3 region of rearranged TCR beta genes was amplified from genomic DNA with a multiplex PCR assay. Amplified TCR beta libraries were sequenced as 87-base-pair reads on the Illumina HiSeq System. Processing in the source paper ran as follows. In a later analysis, roughly 80 million unique TCR beta chains were counted across the 650 to 700 repertoires, and roughly 9.9 million of these chains were shared by at least two donors. A nearest-neighbor algorithm error-corrected the raw reads and collapsed the reads into unique sequences, merging closely related sequences to remove PCR and sequencing errors. V, D and J gene segments were assigned by aligning CDR3 sequences to IMGT reference sequences. For a sequence to be retained, at least a six-nucleotide match to both a V gene segment and a J gene segment was required. Rearrangements were classified as productive when the CDR3 lacked stop codons and remained in frame with V and J, and all other rearrangements were classified as non-productive. Following IMGT convention, CDR3 was defined as the stretch from the second conserved V-encoded cysteine to the conserved J-encoded phenylalanine. In an earlier analysis of 587 of the donors, sequences lacking an unambiguous match to a single V gene segment were excluded. An earlier analysis of a few hundred of the donors classified V segments as functional when productive rearrangements were above 56.7% and as segregating when the standard deviation between donors was above 5%. To diagnose cytomegalovirus status from the catalog of TCR beta chain sequences, a statistical classification framework was built. In a later analysis, V and J genes were assigned by comparing TCR nucleotide sequences against IMGT/GENE-DB human TR gene sequences. Using the TCRdist pipeline, a later analysis assigned CDR3 sequences along with most-parsimonious VDJ recombination scenarios. A later analysis defined each TCR beta chain by its CDR3 amino acid sequence plus V-gene family, and excluded reads lacking a unique V-gene family. As a way to deal with suspected cross-contamination and a sequencing artifact, a later analysis dropped 450 to 600 nucleotide sequences that were highly shared and had low generation probability. For each public chain, a later analysis derived a clonal expansion index from normalized ranks of inferred template counts within each repertoire. In a later analysis, generation probabilities were computed with a VDJ recombination model fitted to out-of-frame rearrangements, and the resulting probabilities were checked against IGoR. Hypergeometric tests were used in a later analysis to score TCR-TCR, TCR-HLA and TCR-CMV co-occurrence, with a repertoire-size bias correction applied to the TCR pairs. In a later analysis, false discovery rates were estimated by permuting HLA or CMV assignments 20 times. A later analysis grouped co-occurring TCRs with DBSCAN, adding TCRdist sequence similarity when clustering within HLA-allele-positive subsets. Co-occurrence clustering excluded repertoires with fewer than 30,000 or more than 120,000 public chains, plus five with anomalous nucleotide sharing. This is the immuneACCESS table as TCRdb keeps it, with only in-frame sequences that have V and J called. A part of the clones is gone; compared with another copy, unresolved V genes explain less than half, and the rest is unexplained. The DNA was the basis for D and trimming; V, J and clone size are from that table. Here the sample has 180,000 or so clones; roughly 80% occur a single time. The top ten hold about 1.6% of the sample.

The study at large found these results: Around 16 rarely observed V segments, including chromosome 9 orphons, were excluded from the earlier analysis of approximately 500 of the donors because counts were too low. A later analysis associated around 16,000 TCR beta sequences with specific HLA alleles at a false discovery rate of 0.05. The cohort was sequenced for TCR beta chains only, and without alpha or paired-chain data the features that could be detected were limited. The authors suggested that the approach could potentially be extended to other disease states and immunological phenotypes. Compared with equally common non-associated chains, HLA-associated TCR beta chains in a later analysis were more clonally expanded and had lower generation probabilities. In a later analysis, several top co-occurrence clusters were reported to appear linked to parvovirus B19, influenza, CMV and Epstein-Barr virus. Some IMGT-functional V segments, including TRBV6-2 and TRBV6-3, could not be told apart with the 87-base-pair reads, so those segments were excluded. Assigning TCR associations to individual alleles was difficult when HLA alleles, especially DR and DQ, strongly co-occurred. V-gene and J-gene trimming of TCR beta chains was associated with a missense DCLRE1C variant in a later genetic analysis, and the association was replicated in an independent cohort. Linkage disequilibrium might explain the correlated functional status among segregating V segments, but an unknown experimental factor could not be ruled out. Cytomegalovirus status was reported to be diagnosed by the classifier with high specificity and sensitivity in both the original and validation cohorts. A group of highly shared sequence variants was considered likely to be a technical artifact of the sequencing pipeline. While some public TCRs were present in many individuals, most TCR sequences turned up only very rarely across donors. In a later analysis, most CMV-associated TCR beta chains were found to appear HLA-restricted, with HLA associations seemingly driven largely by CMV exposure. Because HLA typing was missing for some donors at each locus, association tests included only the typed subset. A later analysis found that TCR association rates varied across HLA loci, with DRB1 alleles showing the most associated TCRs and HLA-C alleles the fewest. In an earlier analysis of fewer than 750 of the donors, most TCR beta V segments were observed in productive rearrangements about 90% or about 30% of the time, broadly matching IMGT annotations. CMV serostatus was the only immune exposure information available for the cohort. A later genetic analysis reported fewer N-insertions in productive TCRs among donors in an Asian-associated ancestry cluster than the roughly 690-donor mean. A further reported finding was that TCR beta sequences accurately predicted the HLA-A and HLA-B alleles for most subjects in the first cohort. In vitro tests confirmed that a few of the cytomegalovirus-associated TCR beta chains recognize cytomegalovirus antigens. The study listed 164 TCR beta chains as associated with cytomegalovirus. Presence/absence analyses assumed roughly uniform sequencing depth across donors, an assumption that may not hold.

The CDR3 goes from the cysteine to the phenylalanine over 15 residues. Of the read, only the CDR3 DNA is kept; its 45 bases are in frame from base 1. The V and J ends are trimmed by 0 bases and 0 bases, leaving 10 bases between them. The germline V gene specifies SGDLS as CDR1 and YYNGEE as CDR2. The cohort was made up of 666 healthy bone marrow donors. Cohort members were all nominally healthy when sampled, although unrecorded immune exposures were likely present. The donor was CMV seronegative and was included in the group of hundreds of seronegative cohort members. Each donor provided a peripheral blood sample, and peripheral blood mononuclear cells were used for TCR beta sequencing. The Qiagen DNeasy Blood Extraction Kit was used to extract genomic DNA from the blood cell samples.

The receptor chain draws on TRBV9 and TRBJ2-7; TRBD1 is perhaps the D gene, given 6 matching bases. The sequenced sample consisted of PBMCs. This clonotype was obtained from a man between 40 and 49 years old in good health and CMV-seronegative. CDR3 loop: CASSVEDSYSYEQYF. The base sequence is TGTGCCAGCAGCGTAGAGGACAGCTACTCCTACGAGCAGTACTTC.